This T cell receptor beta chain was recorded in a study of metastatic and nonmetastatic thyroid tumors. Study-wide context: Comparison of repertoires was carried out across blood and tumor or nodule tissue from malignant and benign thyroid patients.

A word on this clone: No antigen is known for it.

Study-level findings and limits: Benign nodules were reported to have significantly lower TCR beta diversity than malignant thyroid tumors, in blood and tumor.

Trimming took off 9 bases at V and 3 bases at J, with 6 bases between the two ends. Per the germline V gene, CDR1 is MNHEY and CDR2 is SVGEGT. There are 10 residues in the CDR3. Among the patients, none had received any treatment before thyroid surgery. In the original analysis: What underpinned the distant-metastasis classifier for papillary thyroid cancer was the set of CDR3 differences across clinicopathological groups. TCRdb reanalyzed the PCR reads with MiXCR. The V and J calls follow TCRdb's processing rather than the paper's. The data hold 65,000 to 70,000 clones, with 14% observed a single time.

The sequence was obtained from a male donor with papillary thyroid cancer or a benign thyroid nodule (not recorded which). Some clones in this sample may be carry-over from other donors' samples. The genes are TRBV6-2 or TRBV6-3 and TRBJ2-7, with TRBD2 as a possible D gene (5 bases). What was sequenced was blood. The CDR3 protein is CASSVYEQYV. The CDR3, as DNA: TGTGCCAGTAGCGTCTACGAGCAGTACGTC.